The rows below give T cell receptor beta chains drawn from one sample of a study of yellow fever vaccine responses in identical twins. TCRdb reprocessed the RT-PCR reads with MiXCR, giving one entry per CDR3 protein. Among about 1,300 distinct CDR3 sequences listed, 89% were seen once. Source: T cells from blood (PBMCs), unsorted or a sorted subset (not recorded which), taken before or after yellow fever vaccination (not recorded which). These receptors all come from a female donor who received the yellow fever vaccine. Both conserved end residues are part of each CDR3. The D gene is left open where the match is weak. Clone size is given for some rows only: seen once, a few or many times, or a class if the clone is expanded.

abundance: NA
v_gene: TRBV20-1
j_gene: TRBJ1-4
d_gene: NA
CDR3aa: CSASRVGEKLFF
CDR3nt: TGCAGTGCTAGTCGGGTCGGAGAAAAACTGTTTTTT

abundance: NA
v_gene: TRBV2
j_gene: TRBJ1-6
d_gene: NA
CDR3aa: CASSPDRGQSPLHF
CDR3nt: TGTGCCAGCAGTCCCGACAGAGGCCAATCACCCCTCCACTTT

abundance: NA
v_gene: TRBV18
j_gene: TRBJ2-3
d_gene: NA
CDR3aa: CASSPQVADTQYF
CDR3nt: TGTGCCAGCTCACCACAGGTCGCAGATACGCAGTATTTT

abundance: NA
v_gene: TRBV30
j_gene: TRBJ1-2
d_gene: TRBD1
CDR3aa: CAWSPDRVYGYTF
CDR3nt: TGTGCCTGGAGTCCGGACAGGGTCTATGGCTACACCTTC

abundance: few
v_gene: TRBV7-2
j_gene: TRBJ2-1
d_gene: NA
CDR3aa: CASSNTRSEQFF
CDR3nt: TGTGCCAGCAGCAACACTCGAAGTGAGCAGTTCTTC

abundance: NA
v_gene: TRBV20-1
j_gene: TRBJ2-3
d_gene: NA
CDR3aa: CSASQSTDTQYF
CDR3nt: TGCAGTGCATCACAAAGCACAGATACGCAGTATTTT

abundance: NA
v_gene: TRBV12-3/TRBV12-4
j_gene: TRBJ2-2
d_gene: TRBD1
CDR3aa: CASSPGQGASGELFF
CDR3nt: TGTGCCAGCAGCCCGGGACAGGGGGCATCAGGGGAGCTGTTTTTT

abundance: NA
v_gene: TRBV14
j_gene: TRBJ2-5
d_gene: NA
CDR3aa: CASSQDKRQTQYF
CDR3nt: TGTGCCAGCAGCCAAGATAAGCGGCAGACCCAGTACTTC

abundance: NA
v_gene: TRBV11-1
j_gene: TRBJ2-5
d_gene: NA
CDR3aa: CASSLAAGLRETQYF
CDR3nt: TGTGCCAGCAGCTTAGCAGCAGGCCTCCGAGAGACCCAGTACTTC

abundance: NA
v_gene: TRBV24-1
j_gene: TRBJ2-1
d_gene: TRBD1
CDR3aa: CATSPGGSYNEQFF
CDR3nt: TGTGCCACTTCACCAGGGGGCTCCTACAATGAGCAGTTCTTC

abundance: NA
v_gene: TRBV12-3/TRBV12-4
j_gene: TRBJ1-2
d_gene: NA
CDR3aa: CASSLARQGNNYGYTF
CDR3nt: TGTGCCAGCAGTTTAGCGCGGCAGGGGAATAACTATGGCTACACCTTC

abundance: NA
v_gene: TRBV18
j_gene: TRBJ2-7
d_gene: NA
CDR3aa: CASSSGLLDSYEQYF
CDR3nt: TGTGCCAGCTCTTCCGGACTCCTGGACTCCTACGAGCAGTACTTC

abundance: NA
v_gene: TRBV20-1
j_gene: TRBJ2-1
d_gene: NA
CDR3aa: CSAPPSSYNEQFF
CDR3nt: TGCAGTGCCCCACCTAGCTCCTACAATGAGCAGTTCTTC

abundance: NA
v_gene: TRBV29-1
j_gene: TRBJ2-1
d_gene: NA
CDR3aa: CSARRWGSYNEQFF
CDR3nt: TGCAGCGCCCGTCGGTGGGGCAGCTACAATGAGCAGTTCTTC

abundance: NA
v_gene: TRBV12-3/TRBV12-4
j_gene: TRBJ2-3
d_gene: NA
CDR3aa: CASSATSTDTQYF
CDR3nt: TGTGCCAGCAGTGCCACTAGTACAGATACGCAGTATTTT

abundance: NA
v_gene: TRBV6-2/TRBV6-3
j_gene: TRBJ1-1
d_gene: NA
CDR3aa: CASSYSQGRAEAFF
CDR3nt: TGTGCCAGCAGTTACTCTCAGGGGAGGGCTGAAGCTTTCTTT

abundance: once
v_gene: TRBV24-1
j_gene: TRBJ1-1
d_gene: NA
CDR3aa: CATSRGVNTEAFF
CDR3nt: TGTGCCACCAGTAGGGGGGTGAACACTGAAGCTTTCTTT

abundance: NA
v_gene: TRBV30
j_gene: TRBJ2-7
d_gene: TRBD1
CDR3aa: CALLRQGAGEQYF
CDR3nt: TGTGCCCTACTAAGACAGGGCGCAGGCGAGCAGTACTTC

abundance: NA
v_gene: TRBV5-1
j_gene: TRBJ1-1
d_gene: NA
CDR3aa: CASSALRDVNTEAFF
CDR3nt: TGCGCCAGCAGCGCCCTGCGGGACGTGAACACTGAAGCTTTCTTT

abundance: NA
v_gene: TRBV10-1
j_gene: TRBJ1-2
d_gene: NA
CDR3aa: CASSDSYGYTF
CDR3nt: TGCGCCAGCAGTGACAGTTATGGCTACACCTTC

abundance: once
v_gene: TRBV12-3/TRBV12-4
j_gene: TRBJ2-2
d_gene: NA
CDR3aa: CASSYVGAGELFF
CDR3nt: TGTGCCAGCAGTTATGTTGGCGCCGGGGAGCTGTTTTTT

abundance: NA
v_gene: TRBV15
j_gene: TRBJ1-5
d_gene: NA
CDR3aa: CATSREGAGNQPQHF
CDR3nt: TGTGCCACCAGCAGAGAGGGGGCCGGCAATCAGCCCCAGCATTTT

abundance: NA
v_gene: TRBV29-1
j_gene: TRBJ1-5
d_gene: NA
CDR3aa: CSVNRPQHF
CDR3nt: TGCAGCGTCAATCGGCCCCAGCATTTT

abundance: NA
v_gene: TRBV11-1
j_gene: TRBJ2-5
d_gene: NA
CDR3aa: CASSPPGAAQETQYF
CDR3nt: TGTGCCAGCAGCCCTCCCGGGGCGGCTCAAGAGACCCAGTACTTC

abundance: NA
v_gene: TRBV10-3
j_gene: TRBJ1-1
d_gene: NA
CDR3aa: CAIRTEDRIMNTEAFF
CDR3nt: TGTGCCATCAGGACGGAGGACCGGATCATGAACACTGAAGCTTTCTTT

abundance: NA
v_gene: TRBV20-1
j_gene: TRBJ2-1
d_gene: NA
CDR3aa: CSARYSGSSYNEQFF
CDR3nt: TGCAGTGCTAGATACTCGGGGAGCTCCTACAATGAGCAGTTCTTC

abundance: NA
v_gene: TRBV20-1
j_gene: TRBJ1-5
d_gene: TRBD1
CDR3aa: CSATRQGSKNQPQHF
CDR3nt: TGCAGTGCTACCCGACAGGGTTCAAAAAATCAGCCCCAGCATTTT

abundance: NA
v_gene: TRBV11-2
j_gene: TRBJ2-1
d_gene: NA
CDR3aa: CASSLEFALRNEQFF
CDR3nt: TGTGCCAGCAGCTTAGAATTCGCCCTTAGGAATGAGCAGTTCTTC

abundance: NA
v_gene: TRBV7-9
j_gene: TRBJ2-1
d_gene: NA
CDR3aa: CASSFGAWYNEQFF
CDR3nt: TGTGCCAGCAGCTTTGGGGCCTGGTACAATGAGCAGTTCTTC

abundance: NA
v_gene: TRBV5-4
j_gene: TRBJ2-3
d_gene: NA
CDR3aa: CASSLGDTQYF
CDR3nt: TGTGCCAGCAGCTTGGGAGATACGCAGTATTTT

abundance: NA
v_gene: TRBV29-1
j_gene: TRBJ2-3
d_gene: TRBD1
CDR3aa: CSAWTGLADTQYF
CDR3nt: TGCAGCGCCTGGACAGGTTTGGCAGATACGCAGTATTTT

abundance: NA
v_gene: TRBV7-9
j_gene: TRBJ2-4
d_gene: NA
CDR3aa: CASSLIGSGAKNIQYF
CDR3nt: TGTGCCAGCAGCTTAATCGGGAGTGGGGCCAAAAACATTCAGTACTTC